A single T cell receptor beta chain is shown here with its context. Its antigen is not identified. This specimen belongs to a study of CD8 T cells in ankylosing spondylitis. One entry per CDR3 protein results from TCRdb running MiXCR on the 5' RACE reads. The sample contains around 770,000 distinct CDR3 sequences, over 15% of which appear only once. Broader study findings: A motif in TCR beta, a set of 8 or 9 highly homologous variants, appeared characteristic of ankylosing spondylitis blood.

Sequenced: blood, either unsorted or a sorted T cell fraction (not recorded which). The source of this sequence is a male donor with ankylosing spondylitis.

CDR3 sequence reads: CASSLDGQGGGELFF. CDR3 DNA sequence: TGTGCCAGCAGTTTAGATGGCCAGGGTGGCGGGGAGCTGTTTTTT. The chain combines TRBV12-3 or TRBV12-4 with TRBJ2-2; tentatively, D is TRBD1 (5 bases). Trimming removed 1 base at V and 7 bases at J, with 13 bases between. The CDR3 totals 15 residues.